The entry that follows covers one TCR beta chain sequence. Its target is unknown. Indicated treatment: roughly 19 received Ad26.COV2.S at low or high dose, single or two shots; about 5 received placebo; per-sample allocation not given. Sampling took place 63 days after the first vaccine or placebo injection. This specimen comes from a study of Ad26.COV2.S vaccination and SARS-CoV-2 variants. Study context: The vaccine Ad26.COV2.S was put into the muscle once, or twice with 56 days between. Findings and limits, study-wide: Spike-specific TCR breadth was greater after Ad26.COV2.S than placebo. Total responses of T cells may have been underestimated by the analyses of TCR breadth and depth.

V dropped 0 bases and J dropped 13 bases, with 13 bases sitting between them. Germline V lookup: CDR1 SGHRS, CDR2 YFSETQ. CDR3 length equals 12 residues. Clones were sequenced by immunoSEQ multiplex PCR, and TCRdb holds only the in-frame ones, with some missing. The data contain around 400,000 clones, 83% of them singletons. This TCR derives from a person aged 18-60 years who received the Ad26.COV2.S COVID-19 vaccine or a placebo. The chain links TRBV5-1 to TRBJ2-5; D remains unclear. Sequenced material: peripheral blood, taken in a trial of Ad26.COV2.S vaccine versus placebo. The CDR3 sequence: CASSLGQPILYF. CDR3 nucleotide sequence: TGCGCCAGCAGCTTGGGGCAGCCAATTCTGTACTTC.